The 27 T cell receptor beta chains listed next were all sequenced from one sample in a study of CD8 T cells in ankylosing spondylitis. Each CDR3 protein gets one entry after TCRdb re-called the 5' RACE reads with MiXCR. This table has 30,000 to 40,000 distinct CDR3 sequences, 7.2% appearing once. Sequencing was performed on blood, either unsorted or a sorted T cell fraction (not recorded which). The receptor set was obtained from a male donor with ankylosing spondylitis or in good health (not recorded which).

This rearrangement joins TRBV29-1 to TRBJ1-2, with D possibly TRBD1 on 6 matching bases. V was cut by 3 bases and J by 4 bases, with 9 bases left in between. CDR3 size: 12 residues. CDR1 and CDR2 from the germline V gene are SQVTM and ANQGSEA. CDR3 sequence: CSVDSGVYGYTF. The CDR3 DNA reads TGCAGCGTTGATTCAGGGGTCTATGGCTACACCTTC.

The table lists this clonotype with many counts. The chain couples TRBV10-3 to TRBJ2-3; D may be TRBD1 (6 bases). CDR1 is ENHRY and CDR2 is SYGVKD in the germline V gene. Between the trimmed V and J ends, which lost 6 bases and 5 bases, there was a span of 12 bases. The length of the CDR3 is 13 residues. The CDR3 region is CAISAGTRDTQYF. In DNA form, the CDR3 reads TGTGCCATCAGCGCCGGGACACGAGATACGCAGTATTTT.

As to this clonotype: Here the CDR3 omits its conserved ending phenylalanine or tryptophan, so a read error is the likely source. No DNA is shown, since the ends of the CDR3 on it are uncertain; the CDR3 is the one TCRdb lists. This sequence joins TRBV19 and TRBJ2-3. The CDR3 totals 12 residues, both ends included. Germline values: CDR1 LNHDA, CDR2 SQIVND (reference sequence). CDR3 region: CASIFPWIRSIA.

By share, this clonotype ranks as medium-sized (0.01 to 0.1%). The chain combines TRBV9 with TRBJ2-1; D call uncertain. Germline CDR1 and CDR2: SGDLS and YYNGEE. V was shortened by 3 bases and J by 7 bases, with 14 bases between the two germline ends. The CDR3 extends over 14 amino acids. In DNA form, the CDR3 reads TGTGCCAGCAGCGCTTCCGATTTAGGAAATGAGCAGTTCTTC. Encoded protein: CASSASDLGNEQFF.

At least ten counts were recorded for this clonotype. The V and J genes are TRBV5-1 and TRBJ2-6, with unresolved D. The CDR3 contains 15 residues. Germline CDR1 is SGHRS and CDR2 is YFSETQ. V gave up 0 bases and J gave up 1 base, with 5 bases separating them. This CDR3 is CASSLGQSGANVLTF. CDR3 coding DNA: TGCGCCAGCAGCTTGGGGCAATCTGGGGCCAACGTCCTGACTTTC.

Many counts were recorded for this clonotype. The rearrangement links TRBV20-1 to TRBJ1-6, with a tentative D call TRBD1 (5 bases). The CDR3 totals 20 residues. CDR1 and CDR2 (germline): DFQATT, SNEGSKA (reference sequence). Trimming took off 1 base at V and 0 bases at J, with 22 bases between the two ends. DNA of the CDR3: TGCAGTGCTAGAGTACCTACAGGCCATGAGTTTAGCTCCTATAATTCACCCCTCCACTTT. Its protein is CSARVPTGHEFSSYNSPLHF.

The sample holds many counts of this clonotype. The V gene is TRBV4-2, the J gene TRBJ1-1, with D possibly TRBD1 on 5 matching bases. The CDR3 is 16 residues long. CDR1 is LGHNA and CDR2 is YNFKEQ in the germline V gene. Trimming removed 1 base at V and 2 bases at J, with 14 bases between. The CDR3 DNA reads TGTGCCAGCAGCCAAGTTGGCAGGGCTGGAAACACTGAAGCTTTCTTT. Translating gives CASSQVGRAGNTEAFF.

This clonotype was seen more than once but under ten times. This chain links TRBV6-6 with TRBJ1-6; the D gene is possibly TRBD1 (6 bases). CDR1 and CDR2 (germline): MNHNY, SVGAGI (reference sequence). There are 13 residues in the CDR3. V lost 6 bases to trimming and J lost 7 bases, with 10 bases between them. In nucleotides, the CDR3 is TGTGCCAGCAGGGACAGCAGAAATTCACCCCTCCACTTT. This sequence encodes CASRDSRNSPLHF.

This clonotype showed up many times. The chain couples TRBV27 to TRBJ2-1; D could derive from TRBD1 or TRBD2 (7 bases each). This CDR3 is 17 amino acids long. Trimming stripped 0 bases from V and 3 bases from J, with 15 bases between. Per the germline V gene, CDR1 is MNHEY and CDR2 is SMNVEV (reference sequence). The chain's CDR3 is CASSLSADREGYNEQFF. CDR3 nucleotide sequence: TGTGCCAGCAGTTTATCAGCTGACAGGGAGGGCTACAATGAGCAGTTCTTC.

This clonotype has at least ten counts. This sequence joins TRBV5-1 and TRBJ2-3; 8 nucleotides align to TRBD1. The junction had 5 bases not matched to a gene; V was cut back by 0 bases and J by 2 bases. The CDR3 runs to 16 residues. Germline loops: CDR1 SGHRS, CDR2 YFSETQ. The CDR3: CASSLGSGGATDTQYF. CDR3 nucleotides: TGCGCCAGCAGCTTGGGATCAGGGGGCGCCACAGATACGCAGTATTTT.

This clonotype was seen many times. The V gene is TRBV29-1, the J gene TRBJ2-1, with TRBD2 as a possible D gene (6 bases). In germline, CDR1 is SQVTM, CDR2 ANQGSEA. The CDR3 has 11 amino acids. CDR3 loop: CVGSSYNEQFF. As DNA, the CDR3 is TGCGTCGGGAGTTCCTACAATGAGCAGTTCTTC.

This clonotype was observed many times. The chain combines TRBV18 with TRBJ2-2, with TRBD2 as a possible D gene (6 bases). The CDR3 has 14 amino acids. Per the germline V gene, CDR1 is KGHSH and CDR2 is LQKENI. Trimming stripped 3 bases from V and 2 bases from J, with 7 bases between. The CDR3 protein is CASSPGRNTGELFF. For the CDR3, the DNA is TGTGCCAGCTCACCCGGGAGAAACACCGGGGAGCTGTTTTTT.

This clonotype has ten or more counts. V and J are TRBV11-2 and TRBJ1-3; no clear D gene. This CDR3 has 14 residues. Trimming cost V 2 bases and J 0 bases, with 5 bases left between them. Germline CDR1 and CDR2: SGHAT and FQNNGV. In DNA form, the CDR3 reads TGTGCCAGCAGCTTATCCGGCTCTGGAAACACCATATATTTT. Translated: CASSLSGSGNTIYF.

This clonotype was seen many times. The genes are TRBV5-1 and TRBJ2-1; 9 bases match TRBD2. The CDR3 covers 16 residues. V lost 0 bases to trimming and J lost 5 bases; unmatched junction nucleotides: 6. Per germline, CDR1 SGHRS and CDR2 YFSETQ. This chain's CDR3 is CASSLGAGGPNNEQFF. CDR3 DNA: TGCGCCAGCAGCTTGGGGGCGGGAGGGCCGAACAATGAGCAGTTCTTC.

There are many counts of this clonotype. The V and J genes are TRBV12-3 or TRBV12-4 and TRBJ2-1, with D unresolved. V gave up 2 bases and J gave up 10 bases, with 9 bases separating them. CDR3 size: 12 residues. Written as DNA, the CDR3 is TGTGCCAGCAGTTTACGGCCTAAAGAGCAGTTCTTC. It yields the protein CASSLRPKEQFF.

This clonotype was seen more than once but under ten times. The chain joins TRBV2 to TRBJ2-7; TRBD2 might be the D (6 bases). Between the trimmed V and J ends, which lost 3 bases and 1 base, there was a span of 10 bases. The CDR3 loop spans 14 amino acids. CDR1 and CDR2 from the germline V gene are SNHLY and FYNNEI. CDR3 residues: CASSERTNSYEQYF. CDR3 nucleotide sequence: TGTGCCAGCAGTGAGAGGACTAATTCCTACGAGCAGTACTTC.

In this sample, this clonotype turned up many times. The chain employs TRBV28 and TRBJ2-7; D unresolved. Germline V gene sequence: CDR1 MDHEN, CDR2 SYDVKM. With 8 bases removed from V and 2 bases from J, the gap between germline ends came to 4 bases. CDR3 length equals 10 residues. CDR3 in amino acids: CASGTYEQYF. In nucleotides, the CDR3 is TGTGCCAGCGGAACCTACGAGCAGTACTTC.

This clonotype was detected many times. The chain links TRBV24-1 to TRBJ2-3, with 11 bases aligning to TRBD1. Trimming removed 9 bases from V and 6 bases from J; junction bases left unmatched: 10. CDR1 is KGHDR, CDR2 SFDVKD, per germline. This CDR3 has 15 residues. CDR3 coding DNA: TGTGCCACCGAAGTTAGGGGACAGGGGGACGATACGCAGTATTTT. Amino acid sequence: CATEVRGQGDDTQYF.

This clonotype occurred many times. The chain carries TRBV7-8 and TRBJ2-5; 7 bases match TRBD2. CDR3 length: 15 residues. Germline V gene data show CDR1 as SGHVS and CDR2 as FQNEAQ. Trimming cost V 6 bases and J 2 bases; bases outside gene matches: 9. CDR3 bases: TGTGCCAGCAGAGCTAGCGGAGGAGGACAAGAGACCCAGTACTTC. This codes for CASRASGGGQETQYF.

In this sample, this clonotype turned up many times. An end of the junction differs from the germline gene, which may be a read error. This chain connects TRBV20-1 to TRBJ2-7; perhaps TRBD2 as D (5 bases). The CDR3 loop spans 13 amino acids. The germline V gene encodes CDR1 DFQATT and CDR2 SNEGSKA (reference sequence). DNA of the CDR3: TGCAGTGCTGGAGACCGGGGTTCCAACGAGCAGTACTTC. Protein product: CSAGDRGSNEQYF.

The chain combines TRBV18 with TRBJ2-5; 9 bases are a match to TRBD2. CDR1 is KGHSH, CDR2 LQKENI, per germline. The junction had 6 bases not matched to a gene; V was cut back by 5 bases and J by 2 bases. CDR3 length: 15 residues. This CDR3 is CASSIPSGTQETQYF. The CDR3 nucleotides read TGTGCCAGCTCAATTCCTAGCGGGACTCAAGAGACCCAGTACTTC. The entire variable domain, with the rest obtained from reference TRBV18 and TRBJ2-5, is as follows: NAGVMQNPRHLVRRRGQEARLRCSPMKGHSHVYWYRQLPEEGLKFMVYLQKENIIDESGMPKERFSAEFPKEGPSILRIQQVVRGDSAAYFCASSIPSGTQETQYFGPGTRLLVL.

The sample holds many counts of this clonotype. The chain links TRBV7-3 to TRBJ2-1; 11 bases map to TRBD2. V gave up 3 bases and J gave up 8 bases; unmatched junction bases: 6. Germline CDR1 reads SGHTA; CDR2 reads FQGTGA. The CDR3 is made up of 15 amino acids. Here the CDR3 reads CASSFSGRADHEQFF. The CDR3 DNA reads TGTGCCAGCAGCTTTAGCGGGAGGGCCGATCATGAGCAGTTCTTC.

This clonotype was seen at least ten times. CDR3 coding DNA: TGTGCCAGCAGCTTCACAGGGGCGAACACCGGGGAGCTGTTTTTT. Protein: CASSFTGANTGELFF. This chain uses TRBV13 with TRBJ2-2; 7 nucleotides match TRBD1. Germline CDR1 and CDR2: PRHDT and FYEKMQ (reference sequence). CDR3 length: 15 residues. J gave up 0 bases and V 3 bases, and 1 base lay outside the gene matches. The entire variable domain, with the rest obtained from reference TRBV13 and TRBJ2-2, is as follows: AAGVIQSPRHLIKEKRETATLKCYPIPRHDTVYWYQQGPGQDPQFLISFYEKMQSDKGSIPDRFSAQQFSDYHSELNMSSLELGDSALYFCASSFTGANTGELFFGEGSRLTVL.

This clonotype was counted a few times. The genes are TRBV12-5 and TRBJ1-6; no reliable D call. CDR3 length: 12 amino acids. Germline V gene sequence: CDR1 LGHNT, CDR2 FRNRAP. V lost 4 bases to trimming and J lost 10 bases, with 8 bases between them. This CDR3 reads CASGSPGSPLHF. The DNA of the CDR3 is TGTGCTAGTGGTTCCCCCGGCTCACCCCTCCACTTT. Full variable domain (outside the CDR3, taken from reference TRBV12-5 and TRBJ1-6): DARVTQTPRHKVTEMGQEVTMRCQPILGHNTVFWYRQTMMQGLELLAYFRNRAPLDDSGMPKDRFSAEMPDATLATLKIQPSEPRDSAVYFCASGSPGSPLHFGNGTRLTVT.

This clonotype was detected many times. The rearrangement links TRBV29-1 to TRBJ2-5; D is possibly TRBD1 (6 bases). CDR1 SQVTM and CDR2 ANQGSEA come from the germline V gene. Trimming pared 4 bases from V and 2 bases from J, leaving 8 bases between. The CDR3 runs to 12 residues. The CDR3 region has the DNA TGCAGCGTTGGGGACATTCAAGAGACCCAGTACTTC. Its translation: CSVGDIQETQYF. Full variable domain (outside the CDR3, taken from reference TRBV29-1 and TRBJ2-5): SAVISQKPSRDICQRGTSLTIQCQVDSQVTMMFWYRQQPGQSLTLIATANQGSEATYESGFVIDKFPISRPNLTFSTLTVSNMSPEDSSIYLCSVGDIQETQYFGPGTRLLVL.

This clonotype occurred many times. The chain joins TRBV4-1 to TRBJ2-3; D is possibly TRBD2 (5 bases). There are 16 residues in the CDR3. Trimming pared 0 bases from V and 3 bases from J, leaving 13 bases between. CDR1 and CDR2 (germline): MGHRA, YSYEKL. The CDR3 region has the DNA TGCGCCAGCAGCCAAGAGCCTAGCCGAAATACAGATACGCAGTATTTT. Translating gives CASSQEPSRNTDTQYF.

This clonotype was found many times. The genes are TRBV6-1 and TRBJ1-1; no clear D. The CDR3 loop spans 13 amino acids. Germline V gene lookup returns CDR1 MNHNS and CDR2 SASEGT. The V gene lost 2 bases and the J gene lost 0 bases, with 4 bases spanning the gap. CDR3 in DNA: TGTGCCAGCAGTGAACGGATGAACACTGAAGCTTTCTTT. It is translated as CASSERMNTEAFF.